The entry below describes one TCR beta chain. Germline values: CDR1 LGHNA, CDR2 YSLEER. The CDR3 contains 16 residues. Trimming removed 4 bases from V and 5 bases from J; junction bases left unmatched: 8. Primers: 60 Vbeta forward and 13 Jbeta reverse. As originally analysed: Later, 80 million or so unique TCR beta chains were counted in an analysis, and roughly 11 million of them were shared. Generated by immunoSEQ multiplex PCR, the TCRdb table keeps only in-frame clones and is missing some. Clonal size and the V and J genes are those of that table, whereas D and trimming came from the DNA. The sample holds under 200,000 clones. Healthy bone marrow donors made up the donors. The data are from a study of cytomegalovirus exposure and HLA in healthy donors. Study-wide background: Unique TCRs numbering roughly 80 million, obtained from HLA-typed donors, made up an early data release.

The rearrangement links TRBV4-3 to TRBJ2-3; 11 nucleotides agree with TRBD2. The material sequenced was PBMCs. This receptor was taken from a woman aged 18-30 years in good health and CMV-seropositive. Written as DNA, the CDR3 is TGCGCCAGCAGCCGTTCTAGCGGGGGGAAGGGAGATACGCAGTATTTT. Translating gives CASSRSSGGKGDTQYF.